This TCR beta chain was obtained from a study of cytomegalovirus exposure and HLA in healthy donors. As for this clone: Its specificity is unknown.

Donors showed nominal health when sampled, although they likely had unrecorded immune exposures. Amplification used 60 Vbeta primers and 13 Jbeta primers. Sequenced by immunoSEQ multiplex PCR; TCRdb stores in-frame clones only, minus some. The data show over 120,000 clones, 65% to 85% seen once. The germline V gene has CDR1 SGHRS and CDR2 YFSETQ. The CDR3 covers 16 residues. J lost 6 bases, V lost 3 bases, and 6 bases had no gene match. Findings and caveats of the study: A missense DCLRE1C variant was associated with V- and J-gene trimming of TCR beta chains in a later analysis, and an independent cohort replicated the association. Data from an earlier analysis indicated that most TCR beta V segments were productive either about 90% or about 30% of the time.

The V gene is TRBV5-1, the J gene TRBJ2-3; 14 nucleotides match TRBD2. The receptor's source is a man aged 50 to 59 in good health and CMV-seronegative. Sequenced sample: PBMCs. Written as DNA, the CDR3 is TGCGCCAGCAGCTCCGGGACTAGCGGGAGCAAGGATACGCAGTATTTT. Translation gives CASSSGTSGSKDTQYF.